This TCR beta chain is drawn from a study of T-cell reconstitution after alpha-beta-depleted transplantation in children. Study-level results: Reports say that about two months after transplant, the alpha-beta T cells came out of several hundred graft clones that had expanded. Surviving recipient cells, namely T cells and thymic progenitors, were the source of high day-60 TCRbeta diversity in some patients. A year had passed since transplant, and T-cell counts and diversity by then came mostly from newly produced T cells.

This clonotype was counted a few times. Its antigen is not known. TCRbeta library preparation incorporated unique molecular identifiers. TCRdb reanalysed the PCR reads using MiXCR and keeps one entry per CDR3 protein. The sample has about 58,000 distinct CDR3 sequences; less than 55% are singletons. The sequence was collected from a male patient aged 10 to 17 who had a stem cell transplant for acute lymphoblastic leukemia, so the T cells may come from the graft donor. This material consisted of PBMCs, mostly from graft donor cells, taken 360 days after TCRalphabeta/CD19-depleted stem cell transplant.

The CDR3 protein is CSVEEGGQAEQFF. The CDR3 DNA is TGCAGCGTTGAAGAGGGGGGACAGGCAGAGCAGTTCTTC. The chain joins TRBV29-1 to TRBJ2-1; 8 bases line up with TRBD1. Germline CDR1 reads SQVTM; CDR2 reads ANQGSEA. The CDR3 runs to 13 residues. Trimming at V came to 0 bases and at J to 10 bases, leaving 5 bases not matched to a gene.